This TCR beta chain was captured in a study of blood T cell repertoires in COVID-19. Study details: Sources were T cells, B-cell-depleted T cells, or PBMCs; the material itself was cDNA or gDNA.

V lost 6 bases and J lost 5; bases outside the gene matches: 10. The CDR3 extends over 15 amino acids. CDR1 is SGHRS, CDR2 YFSETQ, per germline. In the source study's methods: Reference gene primer amplification in the assay estimated nucleated cell counts. The table came from immunoSEQ multiplex PCR; TCRdb's copy has only in-frame clones and leaves some out. V and J calls and clone size are as listed in that table; D and trimming were resolved from the DNA. The sample yields just over 20,000 clones, about 88% seen once. The TCR comes from a human donor in a cohort sampled during active COVID-19. The rearrangement joins TRBV5-1 to TRBJ2-5, with 10 nucleotides matching TRBD2. The sequenced material came from peripheral blood. CDR3 bases: TGCGCCAGCATGGCTAGCGGGAGTCCAAGGGAGACCCAGTACTTC. Translated, it gives CASMASGSPRETQYF.